This paragraph covers one T cell receptor (beta chain) sequence. The target antigen is unknown. Assay: immunoSEQ multiplex PCR; the TCRdb copy retains only in-frame clones and omits some. The data hold 9,100 or so clones, with 72% observed a single time. This entry belongs to a study of high-grade serous ovarian cancer treatment subgroups. Findings of the study overall: Higher neoantigen levels went with greater TCR clonal relatedness. Same-patient tumor repertoires overlapped at about 0.095 to 0.85; different patients barely overlapped.

Germline V CDR1 and CDR2: SEHNR, FQNEAQ (reference sequence). CDR3 length equals 15 residues. V was trimmed by 0 bases and J by 6 bases, leaving 12 bases between them. The tumor samples were collected prior to definitive surgery or chemotherapy. Sequencing used tumor tissue. The chain links TRBV7-9 to TRBJ2-1, with D unclear. The sequence came from a human donor with high-grade serous ovarian cancer. CDR3 DNA: TGTGCCAGCAGCTTAGCAGTCCGGATGATCAATGAGCAGTTCTTC. Translating gives CASSLAVRMINEQFF.